A selection of T cell receptor beta chains follows, all from one sample in a study of persistence of HIV-infected CD4 T cells. Profiling relied on immunoSEQ multiplex PCR, and the TCRdb table lists in-frame clones only, not all of them. The sample consists of about 36,000 clones, around 83% of them appearing once. No antigens are known for them. Specimen: cultured CD4+ T cells from PBMCs, collected from a patient who received antiretroviral therapy. The receptors come from an adult with HIV. The donor label of this sample is uncertain. CDR3s include the opening cysteine and the closing phenylalanine or tryptophan. The D gene is left open where the match is weak. For some rows the clone size is stated as once, few or many, or as a class when expanded; others skip it.

v_call	clone_size	d_call	j_call	cdr3_aa	cdr3_nt
TRBV6-6	.	.	TRBJ1-1	CASSFGANTEAFF	TGTGCCAGCAGTTTTGGGGCGAACACTGAAGCTTTCTTT
TRBV3-1/TRBV3-2	.	.	TRBJ1-3	CASSQVQGNTIYF	TGTGCCAGCAGCCAAGTCCAGGGAAACACCATATATTTT
TRBV6-6	.	.	TRBJ1-5	CASALGVSNQPQHF	TGTGCCAGCGCCCTAGGGGTTTCCAATCAGCCCCAGCATTTT
TRBV7-2	.	.	TRBJ1-4	CASSFFSGSNEKLFF	TGTGCCAGCAGCTTCTTCTCAGGCTCTAATGAAAAACTGTTTTTT
TRBV29-1	once	.	TRBJ2-7	CSVDQGGYEQYF	TGCAGCGTTGATCAGGGTGGCTACGAGCAGTACTTC
TRBV2	.	.	TRBJ1-2	CASSDSSGAGNYGYTF	TGTGCCAGCAGTGATTCCTCGGGTGCAGGGAACTATGGCTACACCTTC
TRBV7-8	.	.	TRBJ2-2	CASSRGLAPGELFF	TGTGCCAGCAGCCGGGGGTTGGCCCCCGGGGAGCTGTTTTTT
TRBV5-6	.	.	TRBJ2-1	CASSAPWGHNEQFF	TGTGCCAGCAGCGCCCCTTGGGGACACAATGAGCAGTTCTTC
TRBV25-1	.	.	TRBJ1-2	CASSEQDGRHGYTF	TGTGCCAGCAGTGAACAGGACGGCCGCCATGGCTACACCTTC
TRBV6-6	.	.	TRBJ2-7	CASRHGEGGEQYF	TGTGCCAGCAGACACGGGGAAGGGGGGGAGCAGTACTTC
TRBV6-1	.	TRBD1	TRBJ1-4	CASSEFAGGGAEKLFF	TGTGCCAGCAGTGAATTCGCAGGGGGCGGGGCTGAAAAACTGTTTTTT
TRBV29-1	.	TRBD1	TRBJ1-4	CSGQGAGEKLFF	TGCAGCGGGCAGGGGGCGGGGGAAAAACTGTTTTTT
TRBV7-2	.	.	TRBJ1-6	CASSLKGSYNSPLHF	TGTGCCAGCAGCTTAAAAGGGTCCTATAATTCACCCCTCCACTTT
TRBV10-3	.	TRBD1	TRBJ1-4	CATTGGTNEKLFF	TGTGCCACCACAGGGGGCACCAATGAAAAACTGTTTTTT
TRBV5-4	.	.	TRBJ1-2	CASSRTGTHGYTF	TGTGCCAGCAGCCGAACAGGGACCCATGGCTACACCTTC
TRBV19	.	.	TRBJ2-4	CASSIRQAKNIQYF	TGTGCCAGTAGTATCCGACAAGCCAAAAACATTCAGTACTTC
TRBV7-2	.	.	TRBJ2-1	CASSTTSSNEQFF	TGTGCCAGCAGCACAACTAGTTCAAATGAGCAGTTCTTC
TRBV5-5	.	TRBD1	TRBJ1-1	CASSWEVRGLTEAFF	TGTGCCAGCAGCTGGGAGGTTAGGGGGCTTACTGAAGCTTTCTTT
TRBV9	.	.	TRBJ2-6	CASSVGSGANVLTF	TGTGCCAGCAGCGTAGGCTCGGGGGCCAACGTCCTGACTTTC
TRBV7-9	.	.	TRBJ1-1	CASTLQVNTEAFF	TGTGCCAGCACCCTACAGGTGAACACTGAAGCTTTCTTT
TRBV18	.	.	TRBJ1-5	CASSPQGLTGQPQHF	TGTGCCAGCTCACCGCAGGGACTGACAGGCCAGCCCCAGCATTTT
TRBV10-3	.	.	TRBJ2-2	CASGLTGELFF	TGTGCCAGCGGTCTCACCGGGGAGCTGTTTTTT
TRBV5-1	.	.	TRBJ2-7	CASSLDSTRSYEQYF	TGCGCCAGCAGCTTGGACTCCACACGCTCCTACGAGCAGTACTTC
TRBV30	.	TRBD1	TRBJ1-5	CAWGPGTGSNQPQHF	TGTGCCTGGGGCCCCGGGACAGGTAGCAATCAGCCCCAGCATTTT
TRBV6-5	.	.	TRBJ2-1	CASNGPLAEQFF	TGTGCCAGCAACGGCCCCTTAGCGGAGCAGTTCTTC
TRBV20-1	once	.	TRBJ2-2	CSASTARNTGELFF	TGCAGTGCTAGTACGGCAAGGAACACCGGGGAGCTGTTTTTT
TRBV5-4	few	.	TRBJ1-6	CASSLSHDNSPLHF	TGTGCCAGCAGCTTGTCACACGATAATTCACCCCTCCACTTT
TRBV6-6	.	TRBD1	TRBJ1-5	CASRSGTGLNQPQHF	TGTGCCAGCAGATCCGGGACAGGCCTGAATCAGCCCCAGCATTTT
TRBV19	once	.	TRBJ1-5	CASMSRAGYSNQPQHF	TGTGCCAGTATGTCGCGGGCAGGGTATAGCAATCAGCCCCAGCATTTT
TRBV30	.	.	TRBJ2-7	CAWIAGAYEQYF	TGTGCCTGGATTGCAGGAGCCTACGAGCAGTACTTC
TRBV30	.	.	TRBJ1-2	CAWSSRTANYGYTF	TGTGCCTGGAGTTCCCGGACGGCTAACTATGGCTACACCTTC
TRBV20-1	.	.	TRBJ1-1	CSAARNTEAFF	TGCAGTGCTGCACGGAACACTGAAGCTTTCTTT
TRBV10-3	.	TRBD1	TRBJ2-5	CAARTGPKGETRYF	TGTGCCGCGCGGACAGGGCCCAAGGGGGAGACCCGGTACTTC
TRBV9	.	.	TRBJ1-1	CASSLTLSDTEAFF	TGTGCCAGCAGTCTCACTCTATCTGACACTGAAGCTTTCTTT
TRBV9	once	TRBD1	TRBJ1-1	CASSGSGTGAGEAFF	TGTGCCAGCAGCGGATCCGGGACAGGGGCCGGGGAAGCTTTCTTT
TRBV2	once	.	TRBJ2-5	CASSPRTDQETQYF	TGTGCCAGCAGTCCAAGGACAGACCAAGAGACCCAGTACTTC
TRBV5-4	.	.	TRBJ1-2	CASSADRRNYGYTF	TGTGCCAGCAGCGCAGATAGAAGGAACTATGGCTACACCTTC
TRBV4-1	.	.	TRBJ2-6	CASRGVAGANVLTF	TGCGCCAGCAGAGGGGTGGCTGGGGCCAACGTCCTGACTTTC
TRBV5-1	.	.	TRBJ2-2	CASSRAGRTNTGELFF	TGCGCCAGCAGCCGGGCAGGGAGAACGAACACCGGGGAGCTGTTTTTT
TRBV7-6	.	TRBD1	TRBJ1-5	CASSTPGQPQSAQHF	TGTGCCAGCAGCACACCGGGACAGCCACAATCAGCCCAGCATTTT
TRBV30	.	.	TRBJ1-3	CAWSPDSRGNTIYF	TGTGCCTGGAGTCCGGACAGCCGTGGAAACACCATATATTTT
TRBV7-6	.	.	TRBJ2-3	CASSLPQDTQYF	TGTGCCAGCAGCTTGCCCCAAGATACGCAGTATTTT
TRBV29-1	once	.	TRBJ1-1	CSVGGGAEAFF	TGCAGCGTCGGCGGAGGGGCTGAAGCTTTCTTT
TRBV19	.	.	TRBJ2-1	CASTRDSYNEQFF	TGTGCCAGTACCCGGGACTCCTACAATGAGCAGTTCTTC
TRBV5-6	.	.	TRBJ2-7	CASSFDSLYEQYF	TGTGCCAGCAGCTTCGACAGCCTTTACGAGCAGTACTTC
TRBV15	.	.	TRBJ2-3	CATSRERTGGRSSTDTQYF	TGTGCCACCAGCAGAGAACGGACGGGGGGCCGCTCTAGCACAGATACGCAGTATTTT
TRBV5-1	.	.	TRBJ1-2	CASSLDGDLYGYTF	TGCGCCAGCAGCCTTGACGGTGATCTCTATGGCTACACCTTC
TRBV5-1	.	TRBD1	TRBJ2-7	CASSWTGTDSYEQYF	TGCGCCAGCAGCTGGACCGGGACAGATTCCTACGAGCAGTACTTC
TRBV3-1/TRBV3-2	.	.	TRBJ1-2	CASSQFRGPNYGYTF	TGTGCCAGCAGCCAGTTCAGGGGCCCCAACTATGGCTACACCTTC
TRBV12-2	.	.	TRBJ2-3	CASRFRYTQYF	TGTGCAAGTCGCTTCAGATACACGCAGTATTTT
TRBV5-8	.	TRBD1	TRBJ1-4	CASSLGQGAREKLFF	TGTGCCAGCAGCTTGGGGCAGGGGGCTCGGGAAAAACTGTTTTTT
TRBV29-1	.	TRBD2	TRBJ2-1	CSAQVAGGNEQFF	TGCAGCGCCCAGGTGGCGGGGGGGAATGAGCAGTTCTTC
TRBV15	.	.	TRBJ1-2	CATSRDGYTF	TGTGCCACCAGCAGAGATGGCTACACCTTC
TRBV6-2/TRBV6-3	.	TRBD2	TRBJ2-1	CASSEGLAAEQFF	TGTGCCAGCAGCGAGGGACTAGCGGCTGAGCAGTTCTTC
TRBV19	.	TRBD1	TRBJ2-7	CARLPGQSRQYF	TGTGCCAGACTCCCGGGACAGTCTCGGCAGTACTTC
TRBV5-1	.	.	TRBJ1-2	CASSLGGRANYGYTF	TGCGCCAGCAGCTTGGGAGGCCGAGCTAACTATGGCTACACCTTC
TRBV18	.	TRBD1	TRBJ2-1	CASSPLPTNPNQGQGPYNEQFF	TGTGCCAGCTCACCACTCCCCACGAATCCAAACCAGGGACAGGGACCCTACAATGAGCAGTTCTTC
TRBV27	.	.	TRBJ2-3	CASSWAFRTDTQYF	TGTGCCAGCAGTTGGGCCTTTCGCACAGATACGCAGTATTTT
TRBV5-4	.	.	TRBJ2-7	CASSLGFSYEQYF	TGTGCCAGCAGCTTGGGGTTCTCCTACGAGCAGTACTTC
TRBV18	.	TRBD1	TRBJ2-5	CASSLNRGEETQYF	TGTGCCAGCTCACTAAACAGGGGGGAAGAGACCCAGTACTTC